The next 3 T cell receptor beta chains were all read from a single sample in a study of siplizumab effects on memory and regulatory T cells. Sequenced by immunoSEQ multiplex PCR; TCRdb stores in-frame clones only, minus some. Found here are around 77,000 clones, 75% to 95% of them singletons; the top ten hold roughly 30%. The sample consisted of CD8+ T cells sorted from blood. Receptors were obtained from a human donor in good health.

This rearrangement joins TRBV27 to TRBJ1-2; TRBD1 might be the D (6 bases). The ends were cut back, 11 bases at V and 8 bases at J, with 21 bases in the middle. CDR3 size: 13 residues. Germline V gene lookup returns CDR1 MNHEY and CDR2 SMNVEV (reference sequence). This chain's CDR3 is CASTGSGYLGYTF. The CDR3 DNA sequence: TGTGCCTCAACAGGGAGCGGGTACTTGGGCTACACCTTC.

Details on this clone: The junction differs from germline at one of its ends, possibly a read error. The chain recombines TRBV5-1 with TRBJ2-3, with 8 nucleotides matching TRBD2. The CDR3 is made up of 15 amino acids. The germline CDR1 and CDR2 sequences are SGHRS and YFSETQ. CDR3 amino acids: CAGSGGHQATDTQYF. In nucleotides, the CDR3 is TGCGCCGGCAGCGGGGGACACCAAGCCACAGATACGCAGTATTTT.

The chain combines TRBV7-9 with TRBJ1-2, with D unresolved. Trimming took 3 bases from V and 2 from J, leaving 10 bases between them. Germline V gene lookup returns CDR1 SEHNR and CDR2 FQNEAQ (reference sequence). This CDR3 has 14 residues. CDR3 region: CASSLAGVNYGYTF. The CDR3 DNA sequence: TGTGCCAGCAGCTTGGCCGGGGTAAACTATGGCTACACCTTC.